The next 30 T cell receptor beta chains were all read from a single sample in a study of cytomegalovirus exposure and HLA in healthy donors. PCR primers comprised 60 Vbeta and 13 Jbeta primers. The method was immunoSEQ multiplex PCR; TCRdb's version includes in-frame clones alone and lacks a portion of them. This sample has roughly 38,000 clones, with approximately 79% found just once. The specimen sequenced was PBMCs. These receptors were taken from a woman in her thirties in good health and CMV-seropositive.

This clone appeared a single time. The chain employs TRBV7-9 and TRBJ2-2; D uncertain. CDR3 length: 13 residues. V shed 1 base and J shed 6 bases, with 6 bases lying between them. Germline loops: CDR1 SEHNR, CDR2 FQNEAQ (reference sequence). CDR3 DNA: TGTGCCAGCAGCTTAGTAACGGCCGGGGAGCTGTTTTTT. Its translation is CASSLVTAGELFF. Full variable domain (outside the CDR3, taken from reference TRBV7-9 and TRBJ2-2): DTGVSQNPRHKITKRGQNVTFRCDPISEHNRLYWYRQTLGQGPEFLTYFQNEAQLEKSRLLSDRFSAERPKGSFSTLEIQRTEQGDSAMYLCASSLVTAGELFFGEGSRLTVL.

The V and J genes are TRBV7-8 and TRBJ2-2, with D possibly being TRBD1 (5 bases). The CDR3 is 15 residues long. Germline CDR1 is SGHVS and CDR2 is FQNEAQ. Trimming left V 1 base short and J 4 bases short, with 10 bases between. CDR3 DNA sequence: TGTGCCAGCAGCTTAGGGGGCCCAGGCACCGGGGAGCTGTTTTTT. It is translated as CASSLGGPGTGELFF.

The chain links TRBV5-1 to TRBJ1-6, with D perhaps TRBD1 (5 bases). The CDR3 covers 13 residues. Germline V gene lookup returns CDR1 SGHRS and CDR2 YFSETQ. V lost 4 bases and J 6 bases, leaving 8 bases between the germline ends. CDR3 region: CASSRDSNSPLHF. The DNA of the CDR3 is TGCGCCAGCAGCCGGGACTCTAATTCACCCCTCCACTTT.

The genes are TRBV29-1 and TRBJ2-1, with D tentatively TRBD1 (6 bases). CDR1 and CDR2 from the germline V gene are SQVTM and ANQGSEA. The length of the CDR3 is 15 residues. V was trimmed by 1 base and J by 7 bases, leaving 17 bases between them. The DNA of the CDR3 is TGCAGCGTTGAAGTTCCCACAGGGATAGGGAATGAGCAGTTCTTC. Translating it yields CSVEVPTGIGNEQFF.

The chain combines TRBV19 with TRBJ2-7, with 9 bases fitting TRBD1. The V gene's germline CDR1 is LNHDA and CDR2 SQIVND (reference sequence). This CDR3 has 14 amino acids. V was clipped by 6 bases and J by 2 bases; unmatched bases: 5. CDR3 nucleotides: TGTGCCAGTAGCCCCGGGACAGGGCCCTACGAGCAGTACTTC. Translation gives CASSPGTGPYEQYF.

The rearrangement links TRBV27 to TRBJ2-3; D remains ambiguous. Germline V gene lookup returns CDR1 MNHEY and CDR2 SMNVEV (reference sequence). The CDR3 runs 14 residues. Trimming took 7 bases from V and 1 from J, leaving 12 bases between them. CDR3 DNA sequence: TGTGCCAGCACTCCCTATCCACGCACAGATACGCAGTATTTT. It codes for CASTPYPRTDTQYF.

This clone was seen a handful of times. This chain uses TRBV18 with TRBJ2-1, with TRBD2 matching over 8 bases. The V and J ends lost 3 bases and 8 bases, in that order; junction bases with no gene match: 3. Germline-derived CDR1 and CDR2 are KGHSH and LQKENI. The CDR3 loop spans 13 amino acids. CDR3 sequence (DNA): TGTGCCAGCTCACCTCCGGGGGGGGATGAGCAGTTCTTC. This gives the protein CASSPPGGDEQFF.

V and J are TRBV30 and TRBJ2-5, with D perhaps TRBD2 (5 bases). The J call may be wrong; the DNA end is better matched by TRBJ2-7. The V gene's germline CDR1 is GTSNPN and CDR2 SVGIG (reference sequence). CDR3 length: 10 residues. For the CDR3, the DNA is TGTGCCTGGGGAGGCTACGAGCAGTACTTC. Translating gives CAWGGYEQYF.

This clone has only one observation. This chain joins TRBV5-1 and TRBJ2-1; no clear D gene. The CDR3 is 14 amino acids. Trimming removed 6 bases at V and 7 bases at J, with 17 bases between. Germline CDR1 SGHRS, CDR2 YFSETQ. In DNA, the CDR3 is TGCGCCAGCACACTAAGCGCACAAGGTAATGAGCAGTTCTTC. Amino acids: CASTLSAQGNEQFF. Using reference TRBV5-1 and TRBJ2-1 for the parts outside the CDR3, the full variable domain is KAGVTQTPRYLIKTRGQQVTLSCSPISGHRSVSWYQQTPGQGLQFLFEYFSETQRNKGNFPGRFSGRQFSNSRSEMNVSTLELGDSALYLCASTLSAQGNEQFFGPGTRLTVL.

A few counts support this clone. The CDR3 loop reads CASSRTGDGYTF. The CDR3 DNA reads as TGCGCCAGCAGCAGGACAGGGGATGGCTACACCTTC. The J gene is TRBJ1-2, the V gene TRBV5-1; 9 bases are a match to TRBD1. Per the germline V gene, CDR1 is SGHRS and CDR2 is YFSETQ. There are 12 residues in the CDR3. V shed 4 bases and J 6 bases; nucleotides not matched to a gene: 1.

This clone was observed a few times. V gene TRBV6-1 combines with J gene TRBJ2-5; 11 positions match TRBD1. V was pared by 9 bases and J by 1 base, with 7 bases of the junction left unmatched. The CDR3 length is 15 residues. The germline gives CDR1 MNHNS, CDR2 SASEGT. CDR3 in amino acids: CASGTGTGGQETQYF. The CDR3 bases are TGTGCCAGTGGGACCGGGACAGGGGGCCAAGAGACCCAGTACTTC.

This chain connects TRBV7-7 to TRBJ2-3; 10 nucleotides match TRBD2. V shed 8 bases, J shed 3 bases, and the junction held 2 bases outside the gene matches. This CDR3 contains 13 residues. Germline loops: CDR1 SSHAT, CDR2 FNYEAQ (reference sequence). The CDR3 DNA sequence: TGTGCCAGCGGAGCGGGAGGGACAGATACGCAGTATTTT. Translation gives CASGAGGTDTQYF.

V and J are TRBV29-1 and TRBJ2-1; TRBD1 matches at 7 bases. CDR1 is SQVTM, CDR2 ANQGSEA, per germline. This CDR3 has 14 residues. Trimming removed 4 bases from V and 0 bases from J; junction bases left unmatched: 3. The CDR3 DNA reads TGCAGCGTTGCAGCAGGGGGCTCCTACAATGAGCAGTTCTTC. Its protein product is CSVAAGGSYNEQFF.

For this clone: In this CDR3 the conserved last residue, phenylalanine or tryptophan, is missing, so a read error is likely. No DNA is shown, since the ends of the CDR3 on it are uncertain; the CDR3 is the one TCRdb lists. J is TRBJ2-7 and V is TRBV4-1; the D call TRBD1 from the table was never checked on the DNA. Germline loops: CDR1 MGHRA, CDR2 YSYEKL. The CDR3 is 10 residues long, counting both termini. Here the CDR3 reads CASSQGDRAP.

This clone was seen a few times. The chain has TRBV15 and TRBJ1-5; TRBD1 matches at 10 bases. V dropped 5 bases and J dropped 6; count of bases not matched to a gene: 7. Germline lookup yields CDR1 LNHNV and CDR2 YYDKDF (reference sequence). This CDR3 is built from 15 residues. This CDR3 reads CATSPTGGEGQPQHF. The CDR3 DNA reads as TGTGCCACCAGCCCGACAGGGGGCGAGGGTCAGCCCCAGCATTTT.

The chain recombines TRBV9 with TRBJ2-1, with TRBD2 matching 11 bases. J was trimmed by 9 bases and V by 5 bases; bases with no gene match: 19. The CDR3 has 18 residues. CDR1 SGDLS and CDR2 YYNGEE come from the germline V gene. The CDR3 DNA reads TGTGCCAGCAGTCGTAGAGCGCTACTAGCGGGGGCCGGGGGTGAGCAGTTCTTC. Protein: CASSRRALLAGAGGEQFF.

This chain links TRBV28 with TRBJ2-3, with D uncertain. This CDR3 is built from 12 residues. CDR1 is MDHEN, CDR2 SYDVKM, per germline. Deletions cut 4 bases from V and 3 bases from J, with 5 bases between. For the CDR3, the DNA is TGTGCCAGCAGTTCACGGACAGATACGCAGTATTTT. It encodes CASSSRTDTQYF.

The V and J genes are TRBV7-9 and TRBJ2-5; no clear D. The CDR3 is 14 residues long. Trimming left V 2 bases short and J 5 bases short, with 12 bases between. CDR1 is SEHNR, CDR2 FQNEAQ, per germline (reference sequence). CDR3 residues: CASSLSPLRETQYF. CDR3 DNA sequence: TGTGCCAGCAGCTTATCGCCCCTCCGGGAGACCCAGTACTTC.

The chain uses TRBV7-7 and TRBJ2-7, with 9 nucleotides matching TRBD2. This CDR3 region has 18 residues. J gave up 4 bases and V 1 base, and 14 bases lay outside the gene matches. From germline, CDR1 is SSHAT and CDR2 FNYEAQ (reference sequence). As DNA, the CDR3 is TGTGCCAGCAGCTTAGGGGCCGTTATTGAGCGGGAGGAGTACGAGCAGTACTTC. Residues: CASSLGAVIEREEYEQYF.

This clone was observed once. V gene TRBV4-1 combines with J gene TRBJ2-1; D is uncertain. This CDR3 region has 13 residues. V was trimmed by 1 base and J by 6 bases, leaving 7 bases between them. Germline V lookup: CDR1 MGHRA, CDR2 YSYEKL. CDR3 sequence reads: CASSQAASNEQFF. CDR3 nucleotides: TGCGCCAGCAGCCAAGCTGCTAGCAATGAGCAGTTCTTC.

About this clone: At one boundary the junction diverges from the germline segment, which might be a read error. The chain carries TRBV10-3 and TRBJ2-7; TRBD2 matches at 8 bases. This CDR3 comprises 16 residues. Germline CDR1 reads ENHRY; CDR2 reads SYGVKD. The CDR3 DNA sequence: TGTGCCATCGGTGAGGATGCGGGAGGCTTTCTGCACGAGCAGTACTTC. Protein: CAIGEDAGGFLHEQYF.

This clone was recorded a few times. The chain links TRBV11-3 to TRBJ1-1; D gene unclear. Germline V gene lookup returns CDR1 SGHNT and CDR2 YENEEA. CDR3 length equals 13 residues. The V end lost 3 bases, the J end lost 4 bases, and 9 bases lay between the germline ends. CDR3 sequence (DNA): TGTGCCAGCAGCTTGGTGGCGGGCACTGAAGCTTTCTTT. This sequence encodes CASSLVAGTEAFF.

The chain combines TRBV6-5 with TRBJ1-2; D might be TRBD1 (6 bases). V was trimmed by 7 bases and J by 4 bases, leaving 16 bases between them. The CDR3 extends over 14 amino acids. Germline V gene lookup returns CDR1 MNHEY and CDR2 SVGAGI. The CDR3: CASTRATGTYGYTF. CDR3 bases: TGTGCCAGCACTCGCGCTACAGGGACCTATGGCTACACCTTC.

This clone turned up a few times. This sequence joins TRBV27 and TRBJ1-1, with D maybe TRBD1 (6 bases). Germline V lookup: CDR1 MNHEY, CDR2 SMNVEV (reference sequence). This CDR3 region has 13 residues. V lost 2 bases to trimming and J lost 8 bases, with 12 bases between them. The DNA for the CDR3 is TGTGCCAGCAGTTTAAACGGACAGCCAGAAGCTTTCTTT. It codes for CASSLNGQPEAFF.

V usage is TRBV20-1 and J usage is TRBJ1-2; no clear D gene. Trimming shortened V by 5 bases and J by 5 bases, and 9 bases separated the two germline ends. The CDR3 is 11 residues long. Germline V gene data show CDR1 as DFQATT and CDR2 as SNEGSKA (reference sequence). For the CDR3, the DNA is TGCAGTGCTGGAGGAGGGTATGGCTACACCTTC. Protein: CSAGGGYGYTF.

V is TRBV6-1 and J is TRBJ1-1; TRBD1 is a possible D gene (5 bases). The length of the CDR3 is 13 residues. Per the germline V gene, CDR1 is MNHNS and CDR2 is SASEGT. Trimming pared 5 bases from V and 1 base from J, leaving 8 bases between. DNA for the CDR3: TGTGCCAGCAGTCTTCAGGGGAACACTGAAGCTTTCTTT. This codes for CASSLQGNTEAFF.

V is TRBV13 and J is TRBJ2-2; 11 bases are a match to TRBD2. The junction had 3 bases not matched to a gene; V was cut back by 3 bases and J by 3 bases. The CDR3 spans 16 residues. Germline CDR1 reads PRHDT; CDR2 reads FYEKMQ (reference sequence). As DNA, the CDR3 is TGTGCCAGCAGCTTTCTTAGCGGGAGGGACACCGGGGAGCTGTTTTTT. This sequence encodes CASSFLSGRDTGELFF.

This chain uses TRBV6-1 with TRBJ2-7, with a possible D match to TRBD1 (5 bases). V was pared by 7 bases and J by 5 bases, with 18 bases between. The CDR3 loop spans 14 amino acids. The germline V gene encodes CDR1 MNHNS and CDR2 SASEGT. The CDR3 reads CASIDGRVGNEQYF. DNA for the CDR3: TGTGCCAGCATTGACGGCAGGGTAGGGAACGAGCAGTACTTC.

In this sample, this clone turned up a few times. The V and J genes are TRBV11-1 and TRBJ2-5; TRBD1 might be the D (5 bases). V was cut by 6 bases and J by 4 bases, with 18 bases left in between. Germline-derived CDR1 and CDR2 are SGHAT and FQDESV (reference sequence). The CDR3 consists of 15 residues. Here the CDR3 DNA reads TGTGCCAGCAGTCATTCTCGACAGTCGGGAGAGACCCAGTACTTC. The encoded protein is CASSHSRQSGETQYF. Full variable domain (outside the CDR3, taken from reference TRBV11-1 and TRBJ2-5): EAEVAQSPRYKITEKSQAVAFWCDPISGHATLYWYRQILGQGPELLVQFQDESVVDDSQLPKDRFSAERLKGVDSTLKIQPAELGDSAMYLCASSHSRQSGETQYFGPGTRLLVL.

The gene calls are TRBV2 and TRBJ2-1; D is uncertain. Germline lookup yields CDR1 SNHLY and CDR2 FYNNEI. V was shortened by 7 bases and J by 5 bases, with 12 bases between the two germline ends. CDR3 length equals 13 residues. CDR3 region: CASNQGRHNEQFF. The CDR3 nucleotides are TGTGCCAGCAATCAAGGCAGGCACAATGAGCAGTTCTTC.